Presented here are 20 T cell receptor beta chains from one specimen sequenced in a study of post-analysis software for immune sequencing data. Study outcomes and limitations: Patients showed TRBV5-6, TRBV5-1 and TRBV20-1 among four to six TRBV segments more frequent than in controls.

Unique molecular identifiers featured in each of the TCR beta cDNA libraries. TCRdb analysed the PCR reads with MiXCR anew, one entry per CDR3 protein. The repertoire holds some 800,000 distinct CDR3 sequences, with 46% as singletons. Their antigen targets remain unknown. Sequencing was carried out using blood. These receptor sequences come from a girl between 5 and 17 years old with multiple sclerosis.

The rearrangement uses TRBV25-1 and TRBJ2-5; possibly TRBD2 for D (5 bases). V was pared by 11 bases and J by 5 bases, with 15 bases between. Germline V CDR1 and CDR2: MGHDK, SYGVNS. CDR3 length: 12 residues. The CDR3 sequence: CAADGLGETQYF. The CDR3 nucleotides are TGTGCCGCAGATGGACTCGGGGAGACCCAGTACTTC.

The rearrangement links TRBV20-1 to TRBJ2-7; no clear D. The CDR3 consists of 12 residues. V was shortened by 5 bases and J by 4 bases, with 12 bases between the two germline ends. Germline-derived CDR1 and CDR2 are DFQATT and SNEGSKA (reference sequence). Written as DNA, the CDR3 is TGCAGTGCTGGCACCTACGTTTACGAGCAGTACTTC. It translates to CSAGTYVYEQYF.

J is TRBJ2-3 and V is TRBV13; 12 bases fit TRBD1. Losses at the gene ends were 3 bases for V and 0 bases for J; bases not matched to a gene: 7. CDR3 length equals 18 residues. CDR1 is PRHDT, CDR2 FYEKMQ, per germline (reference sequence). CDR3: CASSFRDRGQISTDTQYF. The CDR3 DNA is TGTGCCAGCAGCTTCCGGGACAGGGGGCAGATTAGCACAGATACGCAGTATTTT.

The V call is TRBV12-3 or TRBV12-4, the J call TRBJ2-1, with D perhaps TRBD2 (6 bases). The CDR3 covers 14 residues. The V gene lost 5 bases and the J gene lost 6 bases, with 14 bases spanning the gap. CDR3 bases: TGTGCCAGCAGTCCCGGGGGAGTCTCCAATGAGCAGTTCTTC. It encodes CASSPGGVSNEQFF.

Only a few counts were recorded for this clonotype. CDR3 nucleotides: TGTGCCACCAGCAGAGAACGGGGACAGGGAGGCATTCAGTACTTC. Protein product: CATSRERGQGGIQYF. The chain combines TRBV15 with TRBJ2-4; 9 positions agree with TRBD1. The V and J ends lost 0 bases and 9 bases, in that order; junction bases with no gene match: 6. Germline V lookup: CDR1 LNHNV, CDR2 YYDKDF (reference sequence). CDR3 size: 15 residues.

This clonotype was seen a handful of times. The gene calls are TRBV7-9 and TRBJ2-3, with D uncertain. Trimming shortened V by 5 bases and J by 9 bases, and 12 bases separated the two germline ends. Germline assignment: CDR1 SEHNR and CDR2 FQNEAQ (reference sequence). This CDR3 has 12 residues. CDR3 amino acids: CASSPTSKTQYF. For the CDR3, the DNA is TGTGCCAGCAGCCCGACTTCAAAAACGCAGTATTTT.

This clonotype was seen a handful of times. This chain joins TRBV15 and TRBJ2-1; possible D gene TRBD2, 5 bases. The CDR3 has 17 residues. The V gene's germline CDR1 is LNHNV and CDR2 YYDKDF (reference sequence). The V and J ends lost 3 bases and 0 bases respectively, with 15 bases between them. In nucleotides, the CDR3 is TGTGCCACCAGCAGTACTCGGGGTTGGAGCTCCTACAATGAGCAGTTCTTC. It yields the protein CATSSTRGWSSYNEQFF.

The V call is TRBV28, the J call TRBJ2-3; 8 positions agree with TRBD2. Losses at the gene ends were 6 bases for V and 2 bases for J; bases not matched to a gene: 7. Germline lookup yields CDR1 MDHEN and CDR2 SYDVKM. The CDR3 runs 15 residues. In DNA form, the CDR3 reads TGTGCCAGCAGAACTAGCGGCCTCCACACAGATACGCAGTATTTT. Translated, it gives CASRTSGLHTDTQYF.

There are a few counts of this clonotype. The chain links TRBV29-1 to TRBJ2-5; possibly TRBD2 for D (5 bases). The CDR3 is made up of 12 amino acids. V was shortened by 5 bases and J by 6 bases, with 13 bases between the two germline ends. Germline V gene data show CDR1 as SQVTM and CDR2 as ANQGSEA. CDR3 amino acids: CSVRGGGQTQYF. CDR3 in DNA: TGCAGCGTTCGGGGTGGCGGGCAGACCCAGTACTTC.

This sequence joins TRBV29-1 and TRBJ1-1; 7 bases fit TRBD1. In germline, CDR1 is SQVTM, CDR2 ANQGSEA. V lost 6 bases and J lost 11; bases outside the gene matches: 9. The CDR3 runs to 11 residues. The DNA for the CDR3 is TGCAGCGTGGAGACAGGGAATTGGGCTTTCTTT. Translation gives CSVETGNWAFF.

This clonotype came up a few times. V and J are TRBV7-6 and TRBJ1-2; 9 nucleotides line up with TRBD1. The CDR3 spans 15 residues. The germline CDR1 and CDR2 sequences are SGHVS and FNYEAQ. V lost 1 base, J lost 6 bases, and 6 bases stayed unmatched. The CDR3 DNA is TGTGCCAGCAGCTTAGAGGAGACAGGGGGAAATGGCTACACCTTC. Amino acid sequence: CASSLEETGGNGYTF.

Turning to this clonotype: The CDR3 does not end in the conserved phenylalanine or tryptophan, so this is likely a read error. The genes are TRBV7-8 and TRBJ1-1, with 9 nucleotides matching TRBD1. Germline V CDR1 and CDR2: SGHVS, FQNEAQ. This CDR3 region has 14 residues. CDR3 in DNA: TGTGCCAGCAGAACGGGACAGGGAAACACTGGAGCTTTCTTG. Its protein product is CASRTGQGNTGAFL.

The CDR3 spells CASSLGVGAGVVDTQYF. CDR3 DNA sequence: TGTGCCAGCAGCTTAGGAGTTGGAGCGGGAGTGGTAGATACGCAGTATTTT. The chain joins TRBV7-3 to TRBJ2-3; 8 positions match TRBD2. Germline V gene data show CDR1 as SGHTA and CDR2 as FQGTGA. With 2 bases clipped from V and 5 bases from J, the junction kept 12 bases outside the gene matches. This CDR3 is built from 17 residues. Full variable domain (outside the CDR3, taken from reference TRBV7-3 and TRBJ2-3): GAGVSQTPSNKVTEKGKYVELRCDPISGHTALYWYRQSLGQGPEFLIYFQGTGAADDSGLPNDRFFAVRPEGSVSTLKIQRTERGDSAVYLCASSLGVGAGVVDTQYFGPGTRLTVL.

This clonotype was seen at least ten times. The rearrangement joins TRBV12-3 or TRBV12-4 to TRBJ2-7; unclear D gene. Deletions cut 5 bases from V and 2 bases from J, with 13 bases between. CDR3 length: 14 amino acids. CDR3 sequence reads: CASSLTTGTYEQYF. CDR3 bases: TGTGCCAGCAGTCTTACAACGGGCACCTACGAGCAGTACTTC.

This clonotype was seen a few times. The chain couples TRBV12-3 or TRBV12-4 to TRBJ2-5, with TRBD2 matching 12 bases. The CDR3 spans 15 residues. V shed 6 bases and J 5 bases; nucleotides not matched to a gene: 7. The CDR3, as DNA: TGTGCCAGCAGCCCCTCTAGCGGGAGGGATGAGACCCAGTACTTC. This sequence encodes CASSPSSGRDETQYF.

The chain has TRBV29-1 and TRBJ1-2, with D tentatively TRBD1 (5 bases). Between the trimmed V and J ends, which lost 6 bases and 7 bases, there was a span of 24 bases. The germline V gene has CDR1 SQVTM and CDR2 ANQGSEA. The CDR3 length is 15 residues. DNA of the CDR3: TGCAGCGTCAGGTGGATAGGGGAGGGAATTCGTGGCTACACCTTC. This encodes CSVRWIGEGIRGYTF.

The chain couples TRBV6-2 or TRBV6-3 to TRBJ1-5; TRBD1 might be the D (5 bases). From germline, CDR1 is MNHEY and CDR2 SVGEGT. Trimming pared 2 bases from V and 5 bases from J, leaving 13 bases between. This CDR3 spans 15 amino acids. The CDR3 DNA reads as TGTGCCAGCAGTTACGAGGGGATGGGGTATCAGCCCCAGCATTTT. This encodes CASSYEGMGYQPQHF.

The chain carries TRBV28 and TRBJ1-5; 12 bases map to TRBD1. Germline V lookup: CDR1 MDHEN, CDR2 SYDVKM. The CDR3 loop spans 18 amino acids. After removal of 4 bases from V and 2 bases from J, the junction contained 9 bases not matched to a gene. CDR3 nucleotides: TGTGCCAGCAGTTCGGGACAGGGGGCGTTTACTGGCAATCAGCCCCAGCATTTT. Its protein is CASSSGQGAFTGNQPQHF.

V gene TRBV10-2 combines with J gene TRBJ1-1; D perhaps matches TRBD1 (5 bases). The CDR3 sequence is 14 residues long. From germline, CDR1 is WSHSY and CDR2 SAAADI. V gave up 3 bases and J gave up 4 bases, with 12 bases separating them. DNA for the CDR3: TGCGCCAGCAGTGACTTCCCAGGGACCACTGAAGCTTTCTTT. As protein: CASSDFPGTTEAFF.

The chain is built from TRBV29-1 and TRBJ2-5; maybe TRBD2 (5 bases). This CDR3 contains 12 residues. V lost 5 bases and J lost 1, with 8 bases in between. Germline values: CDR1 SQVTM, CDR2 ANQGSEA. The CDR3 DNA is TGCAGCGTTTCTCTAGCCCAAGAGACCCAGTACTTC. Its protein is CSVSLAQETQYF.